These 5 T cell receptor beta chains originate from one sample sequenced in a study of shared clonotypes between healthy human individuals. TCRdb's copy holds only in-frame clones and misses some; the assay was immunoSEQ multiplex PCR. The top ten hold roughly an eighth of the sample, which has about 530,000 clones, almost 80% seen once. Sequencing input: PBMCs. The source of these receptors is a woman in her forties in good health. Some clones in this sample may be carry-over from other donors' samples.

This clone was seen only a few times. The rearrangement links TRBV7-3 to TRBJ1-1; unclear D gene. V shed 1 base and J shed 0 bases, with 9 bases lying between them. Germline V gene data show CDR1 as SGHTA and CDR2 as FQGTGA. The CDR3 consists of 15 residues. The DNA for the CDR3 is TGTGCCAGCAGCTTAATTGGCTTCTTGAACACTGAAGCTTTCTTT. As protein: CASSLIGFLNTEAFF.

In regard to this clone: The same CDR3 also results from other DNA sequences found in this sample. V gene TRBV28 combines with J gene TRBJ2-7; the D gene could be TRBD1 or TRBD2 (5 bases each). V was shortened by 2 bases and J by 7 bases, with 24 bases between the two germline ends. The CDR3 contains 17 residues. Germline assignment: CDR1 MDHEN and CDR2 SYDVKM. The CDR3 is CASSLGGASPLGVEQYF. In nucleotides, the CDR3 is TGTGCCAGCAGTTTAGGTGGGGCTAGCCCGCTGGGAGTGGAGCAGTACTTC.

The chain carries TRBV7-2 and TRBJ1-5; D not certain. CDR1 and CDR2 (germline): SGHTA, FQGNSA. V was shortened by 4 bases and J by 11 bases, with 18 bases between the two germline ends. The CDR3 sequence is 14 residues long. DNA of the CDR3: TGTGCCAGCAGCTCAAAAATTTCCCTCGAAGCCCAGCATTTT. Protein product: CASSSKISLEAQHF.

This chain joins TRBV7-2 and TRBJ2-7; D not certain. The CDR3 covers 13 residues. Germline-derived CDR1 and CDR2 are SGHTA and FQGNSA. The ends were cut back, 1 base at V and 6 bases at J, with 10 bases in the middle. This CDR3 reads CASSLVVSVEQYF. CDR3 bases: TGTGCCAGCAGCTTAGTCGTCAGTGTCGAGCAGTACTTC.

The chain uses TRBV9 and TRBJ2-3; 7 bases fit TRBD1. The V and J ends lost 3 bases and 1 base, in that order; junction bases with no gene match: 5. The length of the CDR3 is 15 residues. Germline V gives CDR1 SGDLS, CDR2 YYNGEE. Here the CDR3 DNA reads TGTGCCAGCAGCGGAATAACAGGGGGCACAGATACGCAGTATTTT. This sequence encodes CASSGITGGTDTQYF. Full variable domain (remainder filled in from reference TRBV9 and TRBJ2-3): DSGVTQTPKHLITATGQRVTLRCSPRSGDLSVYWYQQSLDQGLQFLIQYYNGEERAKGNILERFSAQQFPDLHSELNLSSLELGDSALYFCASSGITGGTDTQYFGPGTRLTVL.